This T cell receptor beta chain was found in a study of cytotoxic CD8 clonotypes in ibrutinib-treated CLL. General study results and limits: Clonality was elevated at ibrutinib response and had returned toward baseline at progression.

This CDR3 contains 16 residues. V trimming: 1 base; J trimming: 5 bases; junction bases outside the gene matches: 5. Germline V gene lookup returns CDR1 SGHAT and CDR2 FQNNGV. Deep sequencing aimed at 1 in 200,000 to 1 in 1 million T cells' resolution. The protocol was immunoSEQ multiplex PCR, while the TCRdb copy is restricted to in-frame clones and leaves out a portion. This table holds nearly 300,000 clones, about 72% found once. Comment on this clone: The antigen is not known.

The sequence derives from a human donor with chronic lymphocytic leukemia. Here the sequenced sample was PBMCs, taken at disease progression, from a patient treated with ibrutinib. The chain employs TRBV11-2 and TRBJ2-2; 9 nucleotides line up with TRBD2. As DNA, the CDR3 is TGTGCCAGCAGCTTAGGGCTAGCGGGAAGGACCGGGGAGCTGTTTTTT. It is translated as CASSLGLAGRTGELFF.